A selection of T cell receptor beta chains follows, all from one sample in a study of T cells in localized non-small cell lung cancer. Profiling relied on immunoSEQ multiplex PCR, and the TCRdb table lists in-frame clones only, not all of them. The repertoire holds 65,000 to 80,000 clones, approximately 84% seen once, with approximately 1.3% in the top ten. This specimen consisted of peripheral blood, obtained before any cancer treatment. Receptors were obtained from a female donor at least 60 years old with stage I lung adenocarcinoma. Both conserved end residues are part of each CDR3. Fields, in order: V gene, J gene, clone size, D gene, CDR3 DNA, CDR3 protein. A D gene is named only where the DNA matches it firmly. Rows give clone size only sometimes, using once, few, many, or a class for an expanded clone.

v_call: TRBV5-4
j_call: TRBJ2-2
clone_size: NA
d_call: TRBD2
cdr3_nt: TGTGCCAGCAGGCCTGGGACTAGCGGGGACTCCAGGACCGGGGAGCTGTTTTTT
cdr3_aa: CASRPGTSGDSRTGELFF

v_call: TRBV28
j_call: TRBJ2-7
clone_size: NA
d_call: NA
cdr3_nt: TGTGCCAGCAGCCCGGCCCATCTCGGGTGGGAGCAGTACTTC
cdr3_aa: CASSPAHLGWEQYF

v_call: TRBV11-2
j_call: TRBJ1-4
clone_size: NA
d_call: NA
cdr3_nt: TGTGCCAGCAGCTTAGCAGGGCCAACTAATGAAAAACTGTTTTTT
cdr3_aa: CASSLAGPTNEKLFF

v_call: TRBV29-1
j_call: TRBJ2-2
clone_size: NA
d_call: NA
cdr3_nt: TGCAGCGCACAGAACACCGGGGAGCTGTTTTTT
cdr3_aa: CSAQNTGELFF

v_call: TRBV12-5
j_call: TRBJ2-1
clone_size: NA
d_call: TRBD2
cdr3_nt: TGTGCTAGTGGTCTTTTTAGTACTAGCGGCCGGGGGGAGCAGTTCTTC
cdr3_aa: CASGLFSTSGRGEQFF

v_call: TRBV11-3
j_call: TRBJ2-3
clone_size: NA
d_call: TRBD1
cdr3_nt: TGTGCCAGCAGCTTAGGGACAGGGGACACAGATACGCAGTATTTT
cdr3_aa: CASSLGTGDTDTQYF

v_call: TRBV6-6
j_call: TRBJ1-1
clone_size: NA
d_call: NA
cdr3_nt: TGTGCCAGCGGGGTTCGGGACACTGAAGCTTTCTTT
cdr3_aa: CASGVRDTEAFF

v_call: TRBV7-8
j_call: TRBJ1-5
clone_size: NA
d_call: NA
cdr3_nt: TGTGCCAGCAGCTTGACAGAACAGCCCCAGCATTTT
cdr3_aa: CASSLTEQPQHF

v_call: TRBV5-1
j_call: TRBJ2-2
clone_size: NA
d_call: TRBD2
cdr3_nt: TGCGCCAGCAGCTTGTCTAGCGGGTACACCGGGGAGCTGTTTTTT
cdr3_aa: CASSLSSGYTGELFF

v_call: TRBV7-2
j_call: TRBJ2-3
clone_size: NA
d_call: NA
cdr3_nt: TGTGCCAGCAGCTCGGACTTTACAGATACGCAGTATTTT
cdr3_aa: CASSSDFTDTQYF

v_call: TRBV5-6
j_call: TRBJ1-1
clone_size: NA
d_call: NA
cdr3_nt: TGTGCCAGCAGGTTACGCGGGGCCACTGAAGCTTTCTTT
cdr3_aa: CASRLRGATEAFF

v_call: TRBV4-2
j_call: TRBJ1-1
clone_size: NA
d_call: NA
cdr3_nt: TGTGCCAGCAGCCAGAGGGGGGGATCGGACACTGAAGCTTTCTTT
cdr3_aa: CASSQRGGSDTEAFF

v_call: TRBV7-3
j_call: TRBJ2-7
clone_size: NA
d_call: NA
cdr3_nt: TGTGCCAGCAGCTTACTTCCGGGTTCCTACGAGCAGTACTTC
cdr3_aa: CASSLLPGSYEQYF

v_call: TRBV9
j_call: TRBJ2-3
clone_size: NA
d_call: TRBD2
cdr3_nt: TGTGCCAGCAGCCCCTCATTGAGCGGGGGGGATACGCAGTATTTT
cdr3_aa: CASSPSLSGGDTQYF

v_call: TRBV18
j_call: TRBJ2-2
clone_size: NA
d_call: TRBD2
cdr3_nt: TGTGCCAGCTCACCACCCCGGGGTAGCGGGAGCGACACCGGGGAGCTGTTTTTT
cdr3_aa: CASSPPRGSGSDTGELFF

v_call: TRBV7-6
j_call: TRBJ2-2
clone_size: NA
d_call: NA
cdr3_nt: TGTGCCAGCAGCTTAAAGAATAGCTACACCGGGGAGCTGTTTTTT
cdr3_aa: CASSLKNSYTGELFF

v_call: TRBV25-1
j_call: TRBJ2-1
clone_size: NA
d_call: TRBD2
cdr3_nt: TGTGCCAGCAGTGAAACTACCGGGCTAGCGGGAGTCTTAGAGCAGTTCTTC
cdr3_aa: CASSETTGLAGVLEQFF

v_call: TRBV27
j_call: TRBJ2-5
clone_size: NA
d_call: NA
cdr3_nt: TGTGCCAGCAGCTCGATAGGGGTTCGCCAAGAGACCCAGTACTTC
cdr3_aa: CASSSIGVRQETQYF

v_call: TRBV13
j_call: TRBJ1-5
clone_size: NA
d_call: NA
cdr3_nt: TGTGCCAGCAGCCCACAGGGAGGGCCCCAGCATTTT
cdr3_aa: CASSPQGGPQHF

v_call: TRBV27
j_call: TRBJ1-6
clone_size: NA
d_call: TRBD1
cdr3_nt: TGTGCCAGCAGTATCCACGGCAGGGGGGGATCACCCCTCCACTTT
cdr3_aa: CASSIHGRGGSPLHF

v_call: TRBV7-9
j_call: TRBJ1-5
clone_size: NA
d_call: TRBD1
cdr3_nt: TGTGCCAGCAGCGAACAGGGGAATAGCAATCAGCCCCAGCATTTT
cdr3_aa: CASSEQGNSNQPQHF

v_call: TRBV18
j_call: TRBJ1-5
clone_size: NA
d_call: TRBD1
cdr3_nt: TGTGCCAGCTCACCAGGGCCAGGGGGGAGCAATCAGCCCCAGCATTTT
cdr3_aa: CASSPGPGGSNQPQHF

v_call: TRBV7-2
j_call: TRBJ1-1
clone_size: NA
d_call: NA
cdr3_nt: TGTGCCAGCAGCCCCACAGGAATGAACACTGAAGCTTTCTTT
cdr3_aa: CASSPTGMNTEAFF

v_call: TRBV6-1
j_call: TRBJ2-5
clone_size: NA
d_call: NA
cdr3_nt: TGTGCCAGCCTTAGGACCCGTAAAGAGACCCAGTACTTC
cdr3_aa: CASLRTRKETQYF

v_call: TRBV7-2
j_call: TRBJ2-7
clone_size: NA
d_call: TRBD1
cdr3_nt: TGTGCCAGCAGCTTAGAACAGGGGGTCTCCTACGAGCAGTACTTC
cdr3_aa: CASSLEQGVSYEQYF

v_call: TRBV19
j_call: TRBJ1-5
clone_size: NA
d_call: NA
cdr3_nt: TGTGCCAGTAGTACGGGGGTTCGGGTAGGTCAGCCCCAGCATTTT
cdr3_aa: CASSTGVRVGQPQHF

v_call: TRBV18
j_call: TRBJ1-4
clone_size: NA
d_call: NA
cdr3_nt: TGTGCCAGCTCATATACGGCAACTAATGAAAAACTGTTTTTT
cdr3_aa: CASSYTATNEKLFF

v_call: TRBV7-3
j_call: TRBJ2-3
clone_size: NA
d_call: NA
cdr3_nt: TGTGCCAGCAGCTTAATCGGAGGCACAGATACGCAGTATTTT
cdr3_aa: CASSLIGGTDTQYF

v_call: TRBV16
j_call: TRBJ2-5
clone_size: NA
d_call: NA
cdr3_nt: TGTGCCAGCAGCCACCGCACGGGGGTAGGAGAGACCCAGTACTTC
cdr3_aa: CASSHRTGVGETQYF

v_call: TRBV19
j_call: TRBJ2-1
clone_size: NA
d_call: NA
cdr3_nt: TGTGCCAGTAGTATTGGTCAGGGTATCTCCTACAATGAGCAGTTCTTC
cdr3_aa: CASSIGQGISYNEQFF

v_call: TRBV14
j_call: TRBJ1-1
clone_size: NA
d_call: NA
cdr3_nt: TGTGCCAGCAGCCAATTTTCCCGGGAGGCTTTCTTT
cdr3_aa: CASSQFSREAFF

v_call: TRBV5-1
j_call: TRBJ2-7
clone_size: once
d_call: TRBD1
cdr3_nt: TGCGCCAGCAGCTCGACAGGGGGATCCTACGAGCAGTACTTC
cdr3_aa: CASSSTGGSYEQYF

v_call: TRBV7-3
j_call: TRBJ2-1
clone_size: NA
d_call: TRBD2
cdr3_nt: TGTGCCAGCAGCCTTAGCGGGGGGGCGAATGAGCAGTTCTTC
cdr3_aa: CASSLSGGANEQFF

v_call: TRBV4-2
j_call: TRBJ2-7
clone_size: NA
d_call: TRBD2
cdr3_nt: TGTGCCAGCAGCCCCTCGACTAGCGGGGGGAGCTACGAGCAGTACTTC
cdr3_aa: CASSPSTSGGSYEQYF

v_call: TRBV7-2
j_call: TRBJ1-5
clone_size: NA
d_call: NA
cdr3_nt: TGTGCCAGCAGCTCCCAGAGCGATCAGCCCCAGCATTTT
cdr3_aa: CASSSQSDQPQHF

v_call: TRBV10-1
j_call: TRBJ2-7
clone_size: NA
d_call: NA
cdr3_nt: TGCGCCAGCAGTGACCCTTTCTCCTACGAGCAGTACTTC
cdr3_aa: CASSDPFSYEQYF

v_call: TRBV11-2
j_call: TRBJ1-2
clone_size: NA
d_call: TRBD1
cdr3_nt: TGTGCCAGCAGCTGGTCAGGGGGGGACTATGGCTACACCTTC
cdr3_aa: CASSWSGGDYGYTF

v_call: TRBV7-9
j_call: TRBJ2-7
clone_size: NA
d_call: TRBD1
cdr3_nt: TGTGCCAGCAGCCCTTCGACAGGGTACGAGCAGTACTTC
cdr3_aa: CASSPSTGYEQYF

v_call: TRBV18
j_call: TRBJ2-1
clone_size: medium-sized
d_call: NA
cdr3_nt: TGTGCCAGCTCACTCTCCCGGGAGACTGAGCAGTTCTTC
cdr3_aa: CASSLSRETEQFF

v_call: TRBV6-1
j_call: TRBJ2-7
clone_size: NA
d_call: TRBD1
cdr3_nt: TGTGCCAGCAGTGCGGACAGGGGGATCTCCTACGAGCAGTACTTC
cdr3_aa: CASSADRGISYEQYF

v_call: TRBV7-2
j_call: TRBJ2-7
clone_size: NA
d_call: TRBD2
cdr3_nt: TGTGCCAGCAGCTTAGACGCTAGCGGCTCCTACGAGCAGTACTTC
cdr3_aa: CASSLDASGSYEQYF

v_call: TRBV6-5
j_call: TRBJ1-2
clone_size: NA
d_call: TRBD1
cdr3_nt: TGTGCCAGCGCCCCCCAGGGGGTAGGCTATGGCTACACCTTC
cdr3_aa: CASAPQGVGYGYTF